These T cell receptor beta chains were read from a single sample in a study of cytomegalovirus exposure and HLA in healthy donors. The protocol was immunoSEQ multiplex PCR, while the TCRdb copy is restricted to in-frame clones and leaves out a portion. The sample lists about 140,000 clones, around 80% occurring once. The material sequenced was PBMCs. The receptors stem from a man aged 50 to 59 in good health and CMV-seronegative. Both conserved end residues are part of each CDR3. Fields, in order: clone size, J gene, D gene, V gene, CDR3 DNA, CDR3 protein. The D gene is left open where the match is weak. Size values are once, few and many counts, or a class for expanded clones, and some rows have none.

. | TRBJ1-2 | . | TRBV11-2 | TGTGCCAGCAGCTTAACACAGGGCGTGGATGGCTACACCTTC | CASSLTQGVDGYTF
. | TRBJ2-3 | . | TRBV5-4 | TGTGCCAGCAGCTTTAGAGATACGCAGTATTTT | CASSFRDTQYF
. | TRBJ1-4 | TRBD1 | TRBV5-6 | TGTGCCAGCAGCTTGGGACAGGGGGCTCCTAATGAAAAACTGTTTTTT | CASSLGQGAPNEKLFF
once | TRBJ2-3 | TRBD2 | TRBV5-4 | TGTGCCAGCAGCTGGAGCGGGGGTCAACCCACAGATACGCAGTATTTT | CASSWSGGQPTDTQYF
. | TRBJ1-4 | . | TRBV15 | TGTGCCACCAGCAGAAGTCTCATCACCGCAGGAGGTGAAAAACTGTTTTTT | CATSRSLITAGGEKLFF
once | TRBJ1-5 | TRBD1 | TRBV6-1 | TGTGCCAGCAGAACCAGGGGGGCTCAGCCCCAGCATTTT | CASRTRGAQPQHF
. | TRBJ2-3 | . | TRBV28 | TGTGCCAGCAGCATCAGGGTGGTGGGCACAGATACGCAGTATTTT | CASSIRVVGTDTQYF
. | TRBJ1-2 | TRBD1 | TRBV13 | TGTGCCAGCAGCTTAGCCCGGACAGGGTCCCATGGCTACACCTTC | CASSLARTGSHGYTF
. | TRBJ2-1 | TRBD2 | TRBV19 | TGTGCCAGTAGTATAGGGACTAGCGCGTACAATGAGCAGTTCTTC | CASSIGTSAYNEQFF
once | TRBJ1-1 | TRBD1 | TRBV13 | TGTGCCAGCAGCCACAGGGGGCCCAGGGGGACTGAAGCTTTCTTT | CASSHRGPRGTEAFF
. | TRBJ2-7 | . | TRBV19 | TGTGCCAGTAGTATTGGCCCTGGGGGCGCCGAGCAGTACTTC | CASSIGPGGAEQYF
few | TRBJ1-6 | TRBD1 | TRBV30 | TGTGCCTGGAGTGTAGGGACAGGGGACTCACCCCTCCACTTT | CAWSVGTGDSPLHF
. | TRBJ2-3 | . | TRBV5-1 | TGCGCCAGCAGCTCCGCAGGGCAACCCACAGATACGCAGTATTTT | CASSSAGQPTDTQYF
. | TRBJ1-1 | . | TRBV7-6 | TGTGCCAGCACCCGGGATTTGAACACTGAAGCTTTCTTT | CASTRDLNTEAFF
. | TRBJ1-5 | . | TRBV6-1 | TGTGCCAGCAGTTCCCAACCCGGTCAGCCCCAGCATTTT | CASSSQPGQPQHF
few | TRBJ2-7 | TRBD1 | TRBV19 | TGTGCCAGTAGTATAGGGGCAGGGGGCTCCTACGAGCAGTACTTC | CASSIGAGGSYEQYF
. | TRBJ1-1 | TRBD1 | TRBV6-1 | TGTGCCAGCAGTGACTACAGGGGTAACACTGAAGCTTTCTTT | CASSDYRGNTEAFF